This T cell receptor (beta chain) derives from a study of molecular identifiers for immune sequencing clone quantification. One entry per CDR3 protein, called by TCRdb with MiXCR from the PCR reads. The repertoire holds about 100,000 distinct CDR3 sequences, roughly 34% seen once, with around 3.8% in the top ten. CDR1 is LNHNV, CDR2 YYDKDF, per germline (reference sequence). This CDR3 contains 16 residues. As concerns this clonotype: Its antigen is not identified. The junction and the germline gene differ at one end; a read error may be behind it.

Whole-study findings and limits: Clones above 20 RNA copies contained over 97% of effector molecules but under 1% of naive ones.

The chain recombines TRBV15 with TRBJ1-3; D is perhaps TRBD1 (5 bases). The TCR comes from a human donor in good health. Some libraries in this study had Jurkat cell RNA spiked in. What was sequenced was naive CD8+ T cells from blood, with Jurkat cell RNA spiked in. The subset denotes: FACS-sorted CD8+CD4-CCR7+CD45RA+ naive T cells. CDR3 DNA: TGTGCCACCAGCAGAGAAGTGGGGCTCTCTGGATACACCATATTTTTT. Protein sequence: CATSREVGLSGYTIFF.